Reported below is one TCR beta chain. The antigen remains undetermined. Sequencing was performed with immunoSEQ multiplex PCR; in TCRdb, only in-frame clones are kept and a portion is missing. The sample has approximately 25,000 clones, 93% seen once. The data were taken from a study of a mutant IDH1 vaccine in newly diagnosed glioma. Study-wide results and limits: Altogether, almost 95% of patients exhibited vaccine-induced immune responses.

Trimming cost V 1 base and J 8 bases, with 7 bases left between them. The germline V gene encodes CDR1 LGHNT and CDR2 FRNRAP. This CDR3 spans 12 amino acids. The time point: baseline, week 1 (first vaccination visit). Documented treatment: pre-vaccination baseline after standard-of-care therapy. The TCR originated in a middle-aged man with glioma. This specimen was PBMCs, taken from a glioma patient treated with radiotherapy, temozolomide or both. The V gene is TRBV12-5, the J gene TRBJ2-3, with D perhaps TRBD2 (6 bases). The CDR3 sequence: CASGLGGGTQYF. In DNA, the CDR3 is TGTGCTAGTGGTTTGGGGGGAGGTACGCAGTATTTT.